Each of the 11 T cell receptor beta chains below was sequenced from the same sample in a study of cytomegalovirus exposure and HLA in healthy donors. Amplification used 60 Vbeta primers and 13 Jbeta primers. TCRdb's table, derived via immunoSEQ multiplex PCR, lists solely in-frame clones and lacks some. Here the sample spans about 90,000 clones, around 80% being singletons. What was sequenced was PBMCs. Receptors originate from a young man in good health and CMV-seronegative.

The V gene is TRBV2, the J gene TRBJ2-1, with TRBD2 matching 11 bases. The CDR3 loop spans 16 amino acids. With 4 bases clipped from V and 8 bases from J, the junction kept 10 bases outside the gene matches. Germline V CDR1 and CDR2: SNHLY, FYNNEI. CDR3 nucleotides: TGTGCCAGCAGTGGGGATAGCGGGGGGGCGATAGATGAGCAGTTCTTC. It specifies CASSGDSGGAIDEQFF. Variable domain in full (rest from reference TRBV2 and TRBJ2-1): EPEVTQTPSHQVTQMGQEVILRCVPISNHLYFYWYRQILGQKVEFLVSFYNNEISEKSEIFDDQFSVERPDGSNFTLKIRSTKLEDSAMYFCASSGDSGGAIDEQFFGPGTRLTVL.

The V and J genes are TRBV28 and TRBJ2-1, with 7 bases that match TRBD1. V lost 7 bases, J lost 0 bases, and 9 bases stayed unmatched. The germline V gene encodes CDR1 MDHEN and CDR2 SYDVKM. CDR3 size: 16 residues. The DNA for the CDR3 is TGTGCCAGCAAGGGCAGGGGGTTCAGCTCCTACAATGAGCAGTTCTTC. Translation: CASKGRGFSSYNEQFF.

The chain employs TRBV9 and TRBJ2-2; 9 bases line up with TRBD1. Germline loops: CDR1 SGDLS, CDR2 YYNGEE. The CDR3 is 13 residues long. J was trimmed by 7 bases and V by 6 bases; bases with no gene match: 4. The CDR3 spells CASTDRGIGELFF. As DNA, the CDR3 is TGTGCCAGCACTGACAGGGGGATCGGGGAGCTGTTTTTT.

This chain connects TRBV1 to TRBJ1-6; the table's D call, TRBD1, was not checked against the DNA. TRBV1 is a documented pseudogene. This CDR3 is 16 amino acids long. The CDR3 DNA reads TGCACCAGCAGCCAAACATCAGGGGGGCTAATTTCACCCCTCCACTTT. This gives the protein CTSSQTSGGLISPLHF.

In this sample, this clone turned up a few times. The V call is TRBV19, the J call TRBJ1-5, with 8 positions matching TRBD1. The CDR3 length is 15 residues. The germline V gene has CDR1 LNHDA and CDR2 SQIVND (reference sequence). The junction had 9 bases not matched to a gene; V was cut back by 5 bases and J by 6 bases. The CDR3 loop reads CASSAGQGEFQPQHF. Here the CDR3 DNA reads TGTGCCAGTAGTGCCGGACAGGGTGAGTTTCAGCCCCAGCATTTT. Filled out from reference TRBV19 and TRBJ1-5, the complete variable domain reads DGGITQSPKYLFRKEGQNVTLSCEQNLNHDAMYWYRQDPGQGLRLIYYSQIVNDFQKGDIAEGYSVSREKKESFPLTVTSAQKNPTAFYLCASSAGQGEFQPQHFGDGTRLSIL.

This clone was observed a handful of times. The V call is TRBV7-9, the J call TRBJ1-2, with TRBD1 matching over 7 bases. V lost 1 base to trimming and J lost 12 bases; unmatched junction nucleotides: 8. The CDR3 is made up of 13 amino acids. Germline V gives CDR1 SEHNR, CDR2 FQNEAQ (reference sequence). Written as DNA, the CDR3 is TGTGCCAGCAGCTTAGGATCAGACAGGGCAGACACCTTC. Protein sequence: CASSLGSDRADTF.

This rearrangement joins TRBV4-2 to TRBJ1-6; D gene unclear. Germline-derived CDR1 and CDR2 are LGHNA and YNFKEQ. V was clipped by 0 bases and J by 7 bases, with 4 bases between them. CDR3 size: 13 residues. CDR3 sequence: CASSQDSNSPLHF. CDR3 coding DNA: TGTGCCAGCAGCCAAGACTCCAATTCACCCCTCCACTTT.

Turning to this clone: Germline is not matched at one junction end, which may reflect a read error. The rearrangement uses TRBV5-1 and TRBJ2-5; 7 positions match TRBD2. The CDR3 contains 15 residues. CDR1 is SGHRS and CDR2 is YFSETQ in the germline V gene. CDR3 residues: CASCTSGGQQEAQYF. The CDR3 DNA is TGCGCCAGCTGCACCTCGGGGGGTCAACAAGAGGCCCAGTACTTC. Together with reference TRBV5-1 and TRBJ2-5, the CDR3 gives the full variable domain: KAGVTQTPRYLIKTRGQQVTLSCSPISGHRSVSWYQQTPGQGLQFLFEYFSETQRNKGNFPGRFSGRQFSNSRSEMNVSTLELGDSALYLCASCTSGGQQEAQYFGPGTRLLVL.

The V gene is TRBV6-1, the J gene TRBJ2-2; D gene ambiguous. Germline loops: CDR1 MNHNS, CDR2 SASEGT. The germline V and J ends were trimmed by 7 bases and 0 bases, with 9 bases remaining between them. The CDR3 covers 14 residues. CDR3 sequence reads: CASTGSANTGELFF. Here the CDR3 DNA reads TGTGCCAGCACTGGCAGCGCGAACACCGGGGAGCTGTTTTTT.

The chain recombines TRBV19 with TRBJ1-2; 10 positions match TRBD1. Trimming removed 5 bases from V and 6 bases from J; junction bases left unmatched: 15. CDR3 length: 17 amino acids. CDR1 is LNHDA and CDR2 is SQIVND in the germline V gene (reference sequence). The CDR3 DNA reads TGTGCCAGTAGTTCACTCAGGGGACAGGGGCCATTTCATGGCTACACCTTC. Protein: CASSSLRGQGPFHGYTF.

V is TRBV5-1 and J is TRBJ1-5, with TRBD1 matching 7 bases. V trimming: 1 base; J trimming: 6 bases; junction bases outside the gene matches: 7. Germline V gene lookup returns CDR1 SGHRS and CDR2 YFSETQ. CDR3 length: 15 residues. The CDR3, as DNA: TGCGCCAGCAGCTTGATAGGGGGCATGGGTCAGCCCCAGCATTTT. Encoded protein: CASSLIGGMGQPQHF.